This T cell receptor (beta chain) was sequenced in a study of blood T cell repertoires in COVID-19. Clones were read by immunoSEQ multiplex PCR, and TCRdb kept only the in-frame ones, dropping some. Counted here are roughly 300,000 clones, roughly 85% occurring once; the ten biggest clones make up 3.5% to 4.5%. The ends were cut back, 4 bases at V and 0 bases at J, with 10 bases in the middle. This CDR3 has 14 amino acids. Germline CDR1 is SGHRS and CDR2 is YFSETQ. This receptor was obtained from a woman in her 40s with acute COVID-19. The V and J genes are TRBV5-1 and TRBJ2-5; unclear D gene. The material sequenced was PBMCs or T cells enriched from blood (not recorded which). The DNA of the CDR3 is TGCGCCAGCAGCCAGAGCGTATACCAAGAGACCCAGTACTTC. It is translated as CASSQSVYQETQYF.